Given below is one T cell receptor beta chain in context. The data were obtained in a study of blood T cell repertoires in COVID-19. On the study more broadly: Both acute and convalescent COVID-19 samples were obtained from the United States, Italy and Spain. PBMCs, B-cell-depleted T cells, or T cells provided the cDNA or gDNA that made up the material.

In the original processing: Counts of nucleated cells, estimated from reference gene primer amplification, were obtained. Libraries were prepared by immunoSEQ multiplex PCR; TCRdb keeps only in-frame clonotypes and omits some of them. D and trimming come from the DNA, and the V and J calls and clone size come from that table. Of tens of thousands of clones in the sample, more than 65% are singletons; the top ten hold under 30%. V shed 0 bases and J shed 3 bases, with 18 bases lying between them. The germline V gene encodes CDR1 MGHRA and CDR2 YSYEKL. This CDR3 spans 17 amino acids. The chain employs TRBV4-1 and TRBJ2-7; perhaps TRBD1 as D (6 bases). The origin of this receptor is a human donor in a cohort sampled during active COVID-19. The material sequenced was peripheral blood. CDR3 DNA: TGCGCCAGCAGCCAAGACGCCCTACAGGGATTGTACTACGAGCAGTACTTC. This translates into CASSQDALQGLYYEQYF.